This section outlines one T cell receptor (beta chain) sequence together with its context. Assay: immunoSEQ multiplex PCR; the TCRdb copy retains only in-frame clones and omits some. Of around 10,000 clones listed, 75% to 90% were seen once; the top ten hold 4% to 6%. Per the germline V gene, CDR1 is SGHTA and CDR2 is FQGNSA. With V trimmed by 5 bases and J by 4 bases, 9 bases remained unmatched. The CDR3 covers 16 residues. The data were obtained in a study of T cell changes during pregnancy in multiple sclerosis. This specimen consisted of CD8+ T cells from peripheral blood mononuclear cells, obtained in the first trimester of pregnancy. V usage is TRBV7-2 and J usage is TRBJ1-3; 9 nucleotides agree with TRBD1. The TCR comes from a female donor in good health, enrolled as a control in a pregnancy study. DNA of the CDR3: TGTGCCAGCAGCACCAGATCCGGGACAGGGGGAAACACCATATATTTT. The encoded protein is CASSTRSGTGGNTIYF.